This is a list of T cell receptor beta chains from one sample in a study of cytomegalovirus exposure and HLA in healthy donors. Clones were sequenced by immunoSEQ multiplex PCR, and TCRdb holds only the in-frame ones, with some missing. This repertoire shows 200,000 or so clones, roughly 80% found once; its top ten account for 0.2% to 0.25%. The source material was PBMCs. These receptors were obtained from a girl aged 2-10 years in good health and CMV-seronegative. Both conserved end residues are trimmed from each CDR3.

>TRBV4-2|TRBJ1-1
ASSQGWGGTEAF
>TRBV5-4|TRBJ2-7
ASSLSPGDEQY
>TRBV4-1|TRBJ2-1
ASSQLESRGDNEQF
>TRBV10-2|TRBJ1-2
ASNSGTAYGYT
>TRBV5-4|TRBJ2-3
ASSLGQITTDTQY
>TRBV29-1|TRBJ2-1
SVEDQGGTMPYNEQF
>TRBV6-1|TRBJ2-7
ASSEGEGGYEQY
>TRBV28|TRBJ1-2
ASSLSGEGYT
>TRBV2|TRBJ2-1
ASLPGQGVGNEQF
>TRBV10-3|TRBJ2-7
AISELAGVYEQY
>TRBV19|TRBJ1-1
ASSIASGNLGAF
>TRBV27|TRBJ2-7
ASRGLNEQY
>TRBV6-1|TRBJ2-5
ASSVSGTGGRETQY
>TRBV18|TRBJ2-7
ASSPPTRHEQY
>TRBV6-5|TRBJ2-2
ASSYVAEPPGELF
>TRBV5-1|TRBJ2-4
ASSLGLAKNIQY
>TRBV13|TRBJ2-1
ASTEGVVNEQF
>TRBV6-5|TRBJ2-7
ASSYVQGPYEQY
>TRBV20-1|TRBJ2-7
SAKQGREQY
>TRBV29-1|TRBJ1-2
SALWGPYGYT
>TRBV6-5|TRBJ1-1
ASTDRGMNTEAF
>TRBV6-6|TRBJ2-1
ASSYSPGGRDEQF
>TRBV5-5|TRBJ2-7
ASSLALGQGNHEQY
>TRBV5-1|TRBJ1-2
ASSPTGTGHGYT
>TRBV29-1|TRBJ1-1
SVPGMNTEAF
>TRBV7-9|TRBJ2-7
ASSSDRQTYEQY
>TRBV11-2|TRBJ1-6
ASSKGTRGWIGSPLH
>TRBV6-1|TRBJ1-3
ASSEHTRDTIY
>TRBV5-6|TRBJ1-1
ASSFDGGVTEAF
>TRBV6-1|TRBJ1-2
ASLPMMTGYGYT
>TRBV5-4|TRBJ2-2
ASSWEDKPTGELF
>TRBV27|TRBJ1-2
ASSPQASYGYT
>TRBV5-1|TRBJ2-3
ASSLPRGRADTQY
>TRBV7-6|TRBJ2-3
ASSLTGGTDTQY